This T cell receptor (beta chain) was captured by sequencing in a study of T cells in Graves' hyperthyroidism and ophthalmopathy. Germline V gene lookup returns CDR1 SEHNR and CDR2 FQNEAQ (reference sequence). The V end lost 1 base, the J end lost 7 bases, and 19 bases lay between the germline ends. The length of the CDR3 is 16 residues. TCR beta CDR3 region amplification was performed from RNA transcripts. TCR CDR3 regions were first amplified by RT-PCR with HTBI primers. TCRdb reanalysed the multiplex PCR reads using MiXCR and keeps one entry per CDR3 protein. The sample has hundreds of thousands of distinct CDR3 sequences; over 35% are singletons.

The sequencing input was blood. The TCR was taken from a man between 18 and 35 years old with Graves' hyperthyroidism. The chain joins TRBV7-9 to TRBJ1-1; D gene uncertain. The CDR3 here is CASSLDSGGELREAFF. The DNA for the CDR3 is TGTGCCAGCAGCTTAGATTCGGGTGGCGAACTCCGTGAAGCTTTCTTT.